Each of the 6 T cell receptor beta chains below was sequenced from the same sample in a study of blood T cell repertoires in COVID-19. TCRdb keeps only in-frame clones here, not all; method: immunoSEQ multiplex PCR. The data contain 20,000 to 25,000 clones, roughly 92% of them singletons. Sequencing used peripheral blood. The source of these receptors is a human donor in a cohort sampled during active COVID-19.

The J gene is TRBJ1-1, the V gene TRBV14; no clear D. The V end lost 5 bases, the J end lost 6 bases, and 13 bases lay between the germline ends. Germline-derived CDR1 and CDR2 are SGHDN and FVKESK. The CDR3 loop spans 13 amino acids. CDR3 region: CASSRFGESEAFF. In DNA form, the CDR3 reads TGTGCCAGCAGCAGATTTGGAGAATCTGAAGCTTTCTTT.

The rearrangement links TRBV28 to TRBJ1-4, with a tentative D call TRBD1 (6 bases). The CDR3 consists of 14 residues. Germline assignment: CDR1 MDHEN and CDR2 SYDVKM. Trimming stripped 2 bases from V and 8 bases from J, with 12 bases between. The CDR3 sequence: CASSLAGGTEKLFF. The CDR3 DNA reads TGTGCCAGCAGTTTAGCGGGGGGCACGGAAAAACTGTTTTTT.

V is TRBV19 and J is TRBJ2-7, with 10 bases lining up with TRBD1. With 5 bases clipped from V and 3 bases from J, the junction kept 4 bases outside the gene matches. The CDR3 extends over 14 amino acids. CDR1 and CDR2 from the germline V gene are LNHDA and SQIVND (reference sequence). CDR3 sequence reads: CASSGRTGGYEQYF. CDR3 nucleotides: TGTGCCAGTAGTGGCCGGACAGGGGGCTACGAGCAGTACTTC.

V gene TRBV28 combines with J gene TRBJ2-3; 9 bases fit TRBD2. J was trimmed by 11 bases and V by 3 bases; bases with no gene match: 12. Germline-derived CDR1 and CDR2 are MDHEN and SYDVKM. This CDR3 contains 15 residues. As DNA, the CDR3 is TGTGCCAGCAGTTTCTCTACCCTTCGACTAGCGGAGCAGTATTTT. Translating gives CASSFSTLRLAEQYF.

This chain uses TRBV28 with TRBJ1-6, with D perhaps matching TRBD1 (5 bases). CDR3 length: 16 residues. Germline assignment: CDR1 MDHEN and CDR2 SYDVKM. Trimming removed 5 bases from V and 5 bases from J, with 16 bases in between. The CDR3 protein is CASSPGGRENNSPLHF. The CDR3, as DNA: TGTGCCAGCAGTCCGGGGGGGAGGGAGAATAATTCACCCCTCCACTTT.

J is TRBJ2-1 and V is TRBV19; TRBD2 is a possible D gene (6 bases). Trimming cost V 11 bases and J 1 base, with 15 bases left between them. CDR1 and CDR2 from the germline V gene are LNHDA and SQIVND (reference sequence). The CDR3 has 14 residues. CDR3 amino acids: CASKGDLSYNEQFF. The CDR3 coding sequence is TGTGCCTCTAAAGGGGACTTGTCCTACAATGAGCAGTTCTTC.